This TCR beta chain was documented in a study of blood T cell repertoires in COVID-19. Study information: COVID-19 samples, acute and convalescent, were from the United States, Italy and Spain. In each case, the material was cDNA or gDNA derived from T cells, B-cell-depleted T cells, or PBMCs.

Per the germline V gene, CDR1 is LNHDA and CDR2 is SQIVND (reference sequence). Trimming left V 6 bases short and J 3 bases short, with 18 bases between. The CDR3 sequence is 16 residues long. Produced via immunoSEQ multiplex PCR; TCRdb's table is partial and in-frame only. Here the sample spans about 40,000 clones, over 75% being singletons. This chain joins TRBV19 and TRBJ1-5; the D gene is possibly TRBD1 (5 bases). This clonotype was obtained from a woman in her seventies with acute or convalescent COVID-19. What was sequenced was peripheral blood. In DNA, the CDR3 is TGTGCCAGTAGCACCTTCACTCAGGGTATCAATCAGCCCCAGCATTTT. Protein product: CASSTFTQGINQPQHF. The entire variable domain, with the rest obtained from reference TRBV19 and TRBJ1-5, is as follows: DGGITQSPKYLFRKEGQNVTLSCEQNLNHDAMYWYRQDPGQGLRLIYYSQIVNDFQKGDIAEGYSVSREKKESFPLTVTSAQKNPTAFYLCASSTFTQGINQPQHFGDGTRLSIL.